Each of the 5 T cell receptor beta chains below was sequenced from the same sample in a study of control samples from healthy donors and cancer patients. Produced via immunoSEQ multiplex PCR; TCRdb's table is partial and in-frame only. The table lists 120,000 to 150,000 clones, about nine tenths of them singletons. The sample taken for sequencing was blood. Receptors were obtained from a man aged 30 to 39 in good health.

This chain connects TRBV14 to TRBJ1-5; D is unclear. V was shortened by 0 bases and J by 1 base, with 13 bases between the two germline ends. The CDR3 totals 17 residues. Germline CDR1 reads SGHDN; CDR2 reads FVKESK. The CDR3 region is CASSQDRSGESNQPQHF. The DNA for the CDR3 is TGTGCCAGCAGCCAAGATCGTTCGGGAGAAAGCAATCAGCCCCAGCATTTT.

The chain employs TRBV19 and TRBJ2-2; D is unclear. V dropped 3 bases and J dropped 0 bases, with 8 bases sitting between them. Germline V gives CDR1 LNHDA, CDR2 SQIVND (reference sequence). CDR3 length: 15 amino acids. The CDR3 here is CASSIESSNTGELFF. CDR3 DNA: TGTGCCAGTAGTATCGAAAGCTCGAACACCGGGGAGCTGTTTTTT.

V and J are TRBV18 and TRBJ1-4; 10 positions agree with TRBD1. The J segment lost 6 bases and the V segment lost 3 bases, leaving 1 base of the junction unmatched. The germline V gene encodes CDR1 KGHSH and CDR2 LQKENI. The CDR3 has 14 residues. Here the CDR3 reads CASSPGQGYEKLFF. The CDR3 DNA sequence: TGTGCCAGCTCACCGGGACAGGGGTATGAAAAACTGTTTTTT.

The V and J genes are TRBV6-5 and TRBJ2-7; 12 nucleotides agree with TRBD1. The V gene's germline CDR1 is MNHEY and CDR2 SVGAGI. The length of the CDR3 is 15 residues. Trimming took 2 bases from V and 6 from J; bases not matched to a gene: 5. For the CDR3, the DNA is TGTGCCAGCAGTTACCGTGGGACAGGGGGCGGCGAGCAGTACTTC. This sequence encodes CASSYRGTGGGEQYF.

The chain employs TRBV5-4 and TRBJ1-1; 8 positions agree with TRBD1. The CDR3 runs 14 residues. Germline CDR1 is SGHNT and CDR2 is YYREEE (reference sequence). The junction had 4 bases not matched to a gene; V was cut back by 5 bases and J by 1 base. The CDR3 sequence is CASRQGGKNTEAFF. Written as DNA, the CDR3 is TGTGCCAGCAGACAGGGGGGCAAGAACACTGAAGCTTTCTTT.